This T cell receptor (beta chain) is from a study of beta chain features in type 1 diabetes (dated by TCRdb to between 2018 and 2020). At the level of the whole study: Mean age, gender distribution, total cell number and subset yield were not different between patients and healthy donors. A total of 85 million to 140 million sorted cells were examined across all samples, and a strong correlation was observed between cell number per subset and RNA yield. The study compared the TCRB repertoires of sorted circulating CD4+ T cell subsets in recently diagnosed type 1 diabetes patients with those in matched healthy donors. Naive and central memory subsets were obtained from all 30 or so donors, but regulatory and stem cell-like memory subsets were isolated from only 8 patients and roughly eight healthy donors.

From each donor, a single peripheral blood sample of around 120 mL on average was drawn into heparinised tubes. A BD FACSAria II and a panel including CD45RO, CCR7, CD25, CD127, CD95 and CD27 were used to sort naive, central memory, regulatory and stem cell-like memory CD4+ T cells. A purity above 98% was achieved for all sorted populations. Right away, PBMCs were isolated by Lymphoprep density gradient centrifugation and were stained directly, with no culture step. To minimize batch effects, samples were stained and sorted in pairs, one healthy donor with one patient per experiment. About this clone: Its cognate antigen has yet to be identified. One base away there is no much larger clone; base qualities are not given.

All of the isolated RNA was reverse transcribed with the High Capacity cDNA Reverse Transcription Kit, so expressed TCRB transcripts were sequenced. Deep immunoSEQ sequencing was performed on naive, central memory and regulatory T cell samples, with an average of roughly 3.5 million total reads per sample. After sorted cells were lysed in RLT buffer, RNA was extracted with DNase-treated RNeasy Micro or Mini kits, with the choice depending on cell number. Each cell subset was processed separately to prevent cross-contamination, with patient and healthy donor samples processed together. The immunoSEQ multiplex PCR was used to amplify TCRB sequences from cDNA, yielding 87-bp fragments that span the CDR3 region. Amplicons were sequenced on the Illumina HiSeq platform. Per the source publication's procedure: Synthetic template baselines were used to correct PCR bias computationally, reads within Hamming distance 2 were collapsed together, and singletons that could not be merged were discarded. Reads were aligned to IMGT to assign V, D and J genes, CDR3 length, and insertions or deletions at six rearrangement sites. Clonotype counts were normalized to sorted cell number within each subset before computing true diversity and Gini coefficients with the tcR R package. Repertoire sharing was quantified using the overlap coefficient calculated on TCRB nucleotide sequences. As a proxy for the pre-selection repertoire, out-of-frame TCRB sequences from naive cells were analyzed. In TCRdb, the immuneACCESS table is reduced to in-frame sequences with V and J assigned. These tables do not hold every clone; where another copy was compared, an unresolved V gene accounts for under half, and the others remain unexplained. The V and J calls and clone size are taken from that table; D and trimming were inferred from the DNA. A total of 130,000 to 150,000 clones appear in this sample, more than 9% of them only once. The ten largest make up around 1.4% of the sample.

V gives up 0 bases and J gives up 1 base, and the segment between their germline ends measures 13 bases. The germline V gene specifies MNHEY as CDR1 and SVGAGI as CDR2. The CDR3, from cysteine to phenylalanine, totals 16 residues. Only the CDR3 DNA is retained, 48 bases long and in frame from the first base. Results and caveats for the whole study, not just this receptor: Naive, central memory and regulatory TCRB repertoires appeared to be more similar among patients than among healthy donors. Shorter templates might have been favored by PCR, but patient and control samples were amplified and corrected together, so both groups would have been affected equally by any skew. At VDJ recombination sites, type 1 diabetes patients had fewer insertions and more deleted nucleotides, which implies abnormalities in thymic rearrangement. Because cDNA was sequenced instead of genomic DNA, activated cells with high expression could be over-represented, although the groups did not differ in activation or CD3 levels. Only small numbers of individuals were included in the HLA sub-analyses, which left unresolved whether HLA type had any influence on TCRB rearrangement. In all four CD4+ subsets, TCRB CDR3 length was moderately but significantly shorter in type 1 diabetes patients.

This sequence uses TRBV6-5 and TRBJ2-7; TRBD1 might be the D gene, on 5 matching bases. The sequencing input was naive CD4+ T cells from blood. The sample's cell subset or site label, in plain terms: true naive CD4+ T cells. The receptor comes from a man aged 18 to 29 in good health. The DNA reads TGTGCCAGCAGTTACTCGCTAGGGGTGGTATCCTACGAGCAGTACTTC. Its protein product is CASSYSLGVVSYEQYF.